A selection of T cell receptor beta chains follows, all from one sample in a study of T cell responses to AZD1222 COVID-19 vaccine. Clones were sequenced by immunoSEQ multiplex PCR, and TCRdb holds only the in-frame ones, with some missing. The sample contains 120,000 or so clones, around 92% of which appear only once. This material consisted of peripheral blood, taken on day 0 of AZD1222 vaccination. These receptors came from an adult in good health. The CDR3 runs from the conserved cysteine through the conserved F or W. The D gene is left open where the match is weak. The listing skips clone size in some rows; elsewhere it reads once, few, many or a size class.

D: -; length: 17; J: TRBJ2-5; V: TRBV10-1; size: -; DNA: TGCGCCAGCAGTGAGTCGCGGGACAACCCGTACCAAGAGACCCAGTACTTC; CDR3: CASSESRDNPYQETQYF
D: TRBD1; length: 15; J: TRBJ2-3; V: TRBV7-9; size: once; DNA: TGTGCCAGCAGCCGAGACAGGGGGATGGCAGATACGCAGTATTTT; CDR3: CASSRDRGMADTQYF
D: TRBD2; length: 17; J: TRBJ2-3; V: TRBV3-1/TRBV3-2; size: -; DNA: TGTGCCAGCAGCCAATTTTCCGGGACTAGCGGGGCAGATACGCAGTATTTT; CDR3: CASSQFSGTSGADTQYF
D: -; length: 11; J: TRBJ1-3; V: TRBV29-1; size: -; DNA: TGCAGCGTTGAATCTGGTGGGGACAAGGGTTTT; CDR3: CSVESGGDKGF
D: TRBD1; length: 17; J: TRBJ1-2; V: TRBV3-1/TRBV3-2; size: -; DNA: TGTGCCAGCAGCCACTCGTACCGGGACAGGGAGAACTATGGCTACACCTTC; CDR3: CASSHSYRDRENYGYTF
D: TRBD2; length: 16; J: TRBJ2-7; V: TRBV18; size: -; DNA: TGTGCCAGCTCACCACCGGGACTAGCGGGAACCTACGAGCAGTACTTC; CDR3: CASSPPGLAGTYEQYF
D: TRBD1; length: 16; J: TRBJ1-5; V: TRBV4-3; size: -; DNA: TGCGCCAGCAGCCCCCAATGGACAGGGGGGGTTCAGCCCCAGCATTTT; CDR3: CASSPQWTGGVQPQHF
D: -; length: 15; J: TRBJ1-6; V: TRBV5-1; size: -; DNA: TGCGCCAGCAGCTTGGCCGTGACAGCAAATTCACCCCTCCACTTT; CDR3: CASSLAVTANSPLHF
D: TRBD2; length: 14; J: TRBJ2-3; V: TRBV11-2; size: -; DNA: TGTGCCAGCCTTAGCGGGGGATTTAAAGATACGCAGTATTTT; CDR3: CASLSGGFKDTQYF
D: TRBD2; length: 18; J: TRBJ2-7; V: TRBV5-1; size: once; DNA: TGCGCCAGCAGCTTCGGACTAGCGGGAGGGCGTAGCTCCTACGAGCAGTACTTC; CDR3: CASSFGLAGGRSSYEQYF
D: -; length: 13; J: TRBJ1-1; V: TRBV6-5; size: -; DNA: TGTGCCAGCAGCCGCGGACAACTTGAAGAAGCTTTCTTT; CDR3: CASSRGQLEEAFF
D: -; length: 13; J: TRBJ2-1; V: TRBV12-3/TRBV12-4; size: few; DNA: TGTGCCAGCAGTTTGATACTGTACAATGAGCAGTTCTTC; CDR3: CASSLILYNEQFF
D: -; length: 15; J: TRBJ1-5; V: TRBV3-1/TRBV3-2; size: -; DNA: TGTGCCAGCAGCCCTACCTCCGACAGGTCTCAGCCCCAGCATTTT; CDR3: CASSPTSDRSQPQHF
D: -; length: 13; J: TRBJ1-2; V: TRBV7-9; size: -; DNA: TGTGCCAGCAGTAACAACCTTTACTATGGCTACACCTTC; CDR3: CASSNNLYYGYTF
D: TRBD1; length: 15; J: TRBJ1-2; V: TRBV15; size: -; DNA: TGTGCCACCAGCAGAGATGGGAGGGGGCTTTTAGGCTACACCTTC; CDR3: CATSRDGRGLLGYTF
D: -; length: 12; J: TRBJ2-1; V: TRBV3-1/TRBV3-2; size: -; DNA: TGTGCCAGCAGCCAAGTAGAAAATGAGCAGTTCTTC; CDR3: CASSQVENEQFF
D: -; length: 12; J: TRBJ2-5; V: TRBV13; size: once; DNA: TGTGCCAGCAGCTTAGACCAAGAGACCCAGTACTTC; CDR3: CASSLDQETQYF
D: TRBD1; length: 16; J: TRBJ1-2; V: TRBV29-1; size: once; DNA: TGCAGCGTTGAAGATCGGGGGACAGGATCAATCTATGGCTACACCTTC; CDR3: CSVEDRGTGSIYGYTF
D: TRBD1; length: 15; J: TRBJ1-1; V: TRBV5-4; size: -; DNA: TGTGCCAGCAGCTCCAGGACAGGGCTGAACACTGAAGCTTTCTTT; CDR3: CASSSRTGLNTEAFF
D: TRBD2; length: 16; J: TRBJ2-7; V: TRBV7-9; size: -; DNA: TGTGCCAGCAGCTTAGCGCAGCAACTAGCGGGTTACGAGCAGTACTTC; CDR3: CASSLAQQLAGYEQYF
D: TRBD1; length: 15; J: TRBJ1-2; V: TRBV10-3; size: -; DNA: TGTGCCATCAGTGAAGACAGGGGGCCGAACTATGGCTACACCTTC; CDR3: CAISEDRGPNYGYTF
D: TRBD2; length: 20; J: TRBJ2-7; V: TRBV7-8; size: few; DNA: TGTGCCAGCACTCCCGACAGGGAGGGACTAGCGGGGGGGCGCCGTTACGAGCAGTACTTC; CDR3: CASTPDREGLAGGRRYEQYF
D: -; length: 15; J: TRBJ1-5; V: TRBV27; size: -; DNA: TGTGCCAGCAGTCTCTCCCGGGCAGAGAATCAGCCCCAGCATTTT; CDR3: CASSLSRAENQPQHF
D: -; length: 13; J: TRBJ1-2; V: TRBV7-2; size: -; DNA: TGTGCCAGCGCGGAGGGGGGACGTTATGGCTACACCTTC; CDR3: CASAEGGRYGYTF
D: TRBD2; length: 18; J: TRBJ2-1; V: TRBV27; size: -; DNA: TGTGCCAGCAGTGCTCGGACTAGCGGGAGATGGGTCTACAATGAGCAGTTCTTC; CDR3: CASSARTSGRWVYNEQFF
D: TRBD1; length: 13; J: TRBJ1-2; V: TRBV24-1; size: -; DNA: TGTGCCACCAGTGGACAGGGGTGGCATGGCTACACCTTC; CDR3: CATSGQGWHGYTF
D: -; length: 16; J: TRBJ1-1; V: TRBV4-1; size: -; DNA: TGCGCCAGCAGCCAAGGCGACGGGCCAGATAACACTGAAGCTTTCTTT; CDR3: CASSQGDGPDNTEAFF
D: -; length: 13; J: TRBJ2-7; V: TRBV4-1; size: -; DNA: TGCGCCAGCAGCCAATTACAACGTGGCGAGCAGTACTTC; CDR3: CASSQLQRGEQYF
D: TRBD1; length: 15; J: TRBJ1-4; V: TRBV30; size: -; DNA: TGTGCCTGGAGGGCTGCCGGGACAGGGGTGGCAAAACTGTTTTTT; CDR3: CAWRAAGTGVAKLFF
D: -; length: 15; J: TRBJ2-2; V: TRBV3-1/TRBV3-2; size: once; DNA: TGTGCCAGCAGCCAAGGAGCGACAATGGCTGGGGAGCTGTTTTTT; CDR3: CASSQGATMAGELFF
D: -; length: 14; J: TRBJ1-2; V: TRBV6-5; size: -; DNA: TGTGCCAGCCTCAGTGAAGCTCGTAACTATGGCTACACCTTC; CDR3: CASLSEARNYGYTF
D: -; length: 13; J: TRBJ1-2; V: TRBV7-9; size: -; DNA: TGTGCCAGCAGCTTACTCTCGTTGGGAGGCTACACCTTC; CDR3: CASSLLSLGGYTF
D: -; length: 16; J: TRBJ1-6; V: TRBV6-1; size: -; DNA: TGTGCCAGCAGTGACCAAAGGACAGTGACTACTTCACCCCTCCACTTT; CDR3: CASSDQRTVTTSPLHF
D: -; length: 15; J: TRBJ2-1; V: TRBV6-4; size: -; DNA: TGTGCCAGCAGTGGCAGGGCGAGCTCCTACAATGAGCAGTTCTTC; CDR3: CASSGRASSYNEQFF
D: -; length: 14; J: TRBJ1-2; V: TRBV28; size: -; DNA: TGTGCCAGCAGTTTACAGGGGCCCCTATTAGGCTACACCTTC; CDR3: CASSLQGPLLGYTF
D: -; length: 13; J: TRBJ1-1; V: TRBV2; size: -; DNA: TGTGCCAGCAGAGCCGACAGTGGCACTGAAGCTTTCTTT; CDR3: CASRADSGTEAFF
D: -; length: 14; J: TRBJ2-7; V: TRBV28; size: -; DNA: TGTGCCAGCAGTTTACAGGGATCGGCCTACGAGCAGTACTTC; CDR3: CASSLQGSAYEQYF